A single sample gave rise to the 10 T cell receptor beta chains below, sequenced in a study of identical twins. TCRdb recomputed calls from the 5' RACE reads with MiXCR, one row per CDR3 protein. The table shows a few hundred thousand distinct CDR3 sequences, with roughly 9% occurring only once. The sample was naive T cells sorted from blood. The receptors stem from a woman aged 45 to 65 in good health.

This clonotype was detected ten times or more. J is TRBJ2-1 and V is TRBV9, with TRBD2 as a possible D gene (6 bases). Trimming stripped 0 bases from V and 3 bases from J, with 7 bases between. The CDR3 is 14 amino acids. In germline, CDR1 is SGDLS, CDR2 YYNGEE. For the CDR3, the DNA is TGTGCCAGCAGCGTAGTGGGAGGCTACAATGAGCAGTTCTTC. Its protein product is CASSVVGGYNEQFF.

The chain joins TRBV29-1 to TRBJ1-5; 10 nucleotides align to TRBD1. The CDR3 covers 14 residues. Looked up from germline, CDR1 is SQVTM and CDR2 is ANQGSEA. Losses at the gene ends were 6 bases for V and 4 bases for J; bases not matched to a gene: 6. CDR3 residues: CSVHTGQGNQPQHF. In nucleotides, the CDR3 is TGCAGCGTCCACACGGGACAGGGGAATCAGCCCCAGCATTTT.

This clonotype was seen ten or more times. CDR3 sequence (DNA): TGTGCCAGCAGTTTCAGGGGGAGTGGTGGCGAGCAGTACTTC. Translation gives CASSFRGSGGEQYF. The chain has TRBV12-3 or TRBV12-4 and TRBJ2-7; 7 bases align to TRBD1. The V and J ends lost 3 bases and 6 bases, in that order; junction bases with no gene match: 8. The CDR3 is made up of 14 amino acids.

This clonotype was counted a few times. J is TRBJ2-7 and V is TRBV6-5; D is unclear. CDR3 size: 14 residues. Trimming cost V 5 bases and J 1 base, with 12 bases left between them. The germline gives CDR1 MNHEY, CDR2 SVGAGI. CDR3 region: CASSHASCSYEQYV. CDR3 coding DNA: TGTGCCAGCAGTCATGCGTCGTGTTCCTACGAGCAGTACGTC.

This clonotype was seen a few times. V usage is TRBV10-3 and J usage is TRBJ1-1; D gene ambiguous. V was shortened by 10 bases and J by 3 bases, with 21 bases between the two germline ends. This CDR3 is 15 amino acids long. Germline V gene sequence: CDR1 ENHRY, CDR2 SYGVKD. The CDR3 DNA reads TGTGCCAGTCACCTATGGGGAGAAGACTACACTGAAGCTTTCTTT. Its protein is CASHLWGEDYTEAFF.

The chain is built from TRBV4-2 and TRBJ1-2; 7 bases line up with TRBD1. Trimming took 6 bases from V and 3 from J; bases not matched to a gene: 7. The CDR3 spans 14 residues. Germline CDR1 LGHNA, CDR2 YNFKEQ. CDR3 region: CASRKRGQDYGYTF. The CDR3 DNA follows: TGTGCCAGCAGAAAAAGGGGGCAGGACTATGGCTACACCTTC.

This clonotype was counted only a few times. The chain combines TRBV6-5 with TRBJ2-1, with 10 bases matching TRBD2. V lost 6 bases to trimming and J lost 6 bases; unmatched junction nucleotides: 17. Germline loops: CDR1 MNHEY, CDR2 SVGAGI. The CDR3 extends over 18 amino acids. The CDR3 sequence: CASSPSVLSGRASNEQFF. The CDR3 bases are TGTGCCAGCAGCCCATCGGTTTTGAGCGGGAGGGCCTCCAATGAGCAGTTCTTC.

This clonotype was seen ten or more times. The V gene is TRBV10-3, the J gene TRBJ1-2; 8 positions agree with TRBD1. This CDR3 contains 13 residues. After removal of 6 bases from V and 8 bases from J, the junction contained 8 bases not matched to a gene. Germline V gives CDR1 ENHRY, CDR2 SYGVKD. This CDR3 is CAIRRQGFDGYTF. Written as DNA, the CDR3 is TGTGCCATCAGGCGACAGGGGTTTGACGGCTACACCTTC.

This clonotype came up a few times. V and J are TRBV7-6 and TRBJ1-2; perhaps TRBD1 as D (6 bases). The CDR3 has 15 residues. Germline V lookup: CDR1 SGHVS, CDR2 FNYEAQ. Trimming cost V 4 bases and J 7 bases, with 19 bases left between them. The CDR3 is CASSSAEGGFSGYTF. The CDR3 nucleotides are TGTGCCAGCAGCTCCGCGGAGGGGGGGTTTAGTGGCTACACCTTC.

This clonotype was recorded many times. The V gene is TRBV12-3 or TRBV12-4, the J gene TRBJ1-1; D is ambiguous. CDR3 length: 12 amino acids. Trimming cost V 6 bases and J 1 base, with 6 bases left between them. This CDR3 is CASSFSNTEAFF. CDR3 DNA: TGTGCCAGCAGCTTCTCGAACACTGAAGCTTTCTTT.